This T cell receptor beta chain is drawn from a study of T cells expressing NK-cell markers. Study context: HCMV seropositivity characterized seven of the eight sequenced donors, and seronegativity one.

Synthesis of TCR beta cDNA relied on 5'RACE template switching carrying UMIs. TCRdb re-called the 5' RACE reads and shows each CDR3 protein once, DNA omitted. The sample has approximately 150,000 distinct CDR3 sequences. The CDR3 is 15 amino acids. Sequenced sample: blood T cells: a sorted CD56 or NKG2C T cell subset, CD4+ or CD8+ T cells, or bulk PBMC T cells (not recorded which). V is TRBV12-3 or TRBV12-4 and J is TRBJ2-5; checking the TCRdb D call of TRBD1 is not possible without DNA. This sequence originates from a woman between 18 and 70 years old in good health. The CDR3 region is CASSRTGAAQETQYF.